A single sample gave rise to the 30 T cell receptor beta chains below, sequenced in a study of T-cell reconstitution after alpha-beta-depleted transplantation in children (dated by TCRdb to 2016 to 2017). Receptors were amplified or captured by PCR. Data came from an Illumina HiSeq 2500. To normalize quantification of the TCRbeta repertoire, the TCR libraries were built with molecular barcoding that relied on unique molecular identifiers. TCRdb applied fastp at Q25 and MiXCR to the public reads, then kept only in-frame beta chains. Under each unique CDR3 protein, matching rows form one entry showing the most common genes and DNA. For this sample the table gives approximately 400,000 distinct CDR3 sequences, of which approximately 10% were detected only once. The leading ten clones occupy nearly 5.5% of the sample. This sample comprised PBMCs from the stem cell graft donor, obtained from the stem cell graft. The receptors were gathered from a human donor who donated a stem cell graft to a child with acute myeloid leukemia.

This clonotype was observed at least ten times. The rearrangement uses TRBV7-2 and TRBJ2-3, with D maybe TRBD1 (7 bases). CDR1 is SGHTA and CDR2 is FQGNSA in the germline V gene. CDR3 size: 15 residues. V lost 5 bases and J 2 bases, leaving 14 bases between the germline ends. The CDR3 bases are TGTGCCAGCAGCGCGGGACAGACCAACACAGATACGCAGTATTTT. Its translation: CASSAGQTNTDTQYF.

V usage is TRBV25-1 and J usage is TRBJ2-2, with D uncertain. The germline gives CDR1 MGHDK, CDR2 SYGVNS. Trimming removed 5 bases from V and 6 bases from J, with 7 bases in between. The CDR3 length is 12 residues. The CDR3 protein is CASSIRPGELFF. As DNA, the CDR3 is TGTGCCAGCAGTATAAGGCCCGGGGAGCTGTTTTTT.

Only a few counts were recorded for this clonotype. The chain employs TRBV10-1 and TRBJ1-1; D gene uncertain. This CDR3 contains 13 residues. Per germline, CDR1 WNHNN and CDR2 SYGVQD (reference sequence). The germline V and J ends were trimmed by 3 bases and 0 bases, with 5 bases remaining between them. The CDR3 DNA reads TGCGCCAGCAGTGACTCCGTGAACACTGAAGCTTTCTTT. Protein: CASSDSVNTEAFF.

The chain employs TRBV20-1 and TRBJ2-1; TRBD1 is a possible D gene (6 bases). Germline V gives CDR1 DFQATT, CDR2 SNEGSKA (reference sequence). V lost 6 bases to trimming and J lost 4 bases, with 16 bases between them. The CDR3 totals 14 residues. The CDR3 nucleotides are TGCAGTGCCAGCACAGGGATGGGGTACAATGAGCAGTTCTTC. It is translated as CSASTGMGYNEQFF.

This clonotype was seen more than once but under ten times. The chain employs TRBV11-3 and TRBJ2-3, with TRBD2 matching 15 bases. The germline CDR1 and CDR2 sequences are SGHNT and YENEEA. The CDR3 has 21 residues. The trim removed 5 bases at V and 4 bases at J, leaving 19 bases unmatched. The CDR3 DNA sequence: TGTGCCAGCAGCCAAGTCCCGGGACTAGCGGGGGGACGGTGGGGGGCAGATACGCAGTATTTT. As protein: CASSQVPGLAGGRWGADTQYF.

This clonotype was detected only a few times. The V and J genes are TRBV18 and TRBJ2-1; 7 nucleotides agree with TRBD1. Looked up from germline, CDR1 is KGHSH and CDR2 is LQKENI. The CDR3 covers 15 residues. V shed 5 bases and J 8 bases; nucleotides not matched to a gene: 12. CDR3 amino acids: CASSARDRSGDEQFF. The DNA for the CDR3 is TGTGCCAGCTCAGCTCGGGACAGATCCGGGGATGAGCAGTTCTTC.

This clonotype appeared a few times. The chain carries TRBV11-2 and TRBJ2-5; tentatively, D is TRBD2 (6 bases). Germline V CDR1 and CDR2: SGHAT, FQNNGV. The V end was cut by 1 base, the J end by 1 base, with 7 bases between. This CDR3 region has 14 residues. The CDR3 bases are TGTGCCAGCAGCTTAGTAGCGGCCCAAGAGACCCAGTACTTC. This sequence encodes CASSLVAAQETQYF.

Many counts were recorded for this clonotype. This chain links TRBV20-1 with TRBJ2-7; 8 nucleotides line up with TRBD2. This CDR3 contains 14 residues. Trimming at V came to 0 bases and at J to 4 bases, leaving 5 bases not matched to a gene. Germline values: CDR1 DFQATT, CDR2 SNEGSKA (reference sequence). This CDR3 reads CSARDVSGNYEQYF. In DNA, the CDR3 is TGCAGTGCTAGAGATGTTAGCGGGAATTACGAGCAGTACTTC.

This clonotype appeared many times. This rearrangement joins TRBV20-1 to TRBJ1-2; no definite D call. The CDR3 consists of 13 residues. Germline lookup yields CDR1 DFQATT and CDR2 SNEGSKA (reference sequence). V lost 0 bases, J lost 0 bases, and 5 bases lay in between. The CDR3 DNA reads TGCAGTGCTAGAGAATTAACTAACTATGGCTACACCTTC. This encodes CSARELTNYGYTF.

This clonotype was found a few times. The gene calls are TRBV5-1 and TRBJ2-7; D is possibly TRBD1 (6 bases). Germline CDR1 and CDR2: SGHRS and YFSETQ. CDR3 length equals 13 residues. V shed 0 bases and J shed 4 bases, with 8 bases lying between them. The CDR3 DNA reads as TGCGCCAGCAGCTTGGACAGGGAATACGAGCAGTACGTC. Translated, it gives CASSLDREYEQYV.

The rearrangement joins TRBV9 to TRBJ1-4, with TRBD1 matching 8 bases. The germline CDR1 and CDR2 sequences are SGDLS and YYNGEE. The CDR3 is 15 residues long. Germline trimming cut 2 bases from V and 6 bases from J; bases unmatched to any gene: 6. CDR3 protein: CASSVAGTGDEKLFF. CDR3 nucleotide sequence: TGTGCCAGCAGCGTTGCCGGGACAGGCGATGAAAAACTGTTTTTT.

This chain uses TRBV5-1 with TRBJ2-1; 9 nucleotides line up with TRBD1. The CDR3 totals 16 residues. Germline trimming cut 4 bases from V and 3 bases from J; bases unmatched to any gene: 8. From germline, CDR1 is SGHRS and CDR2 YFSETQ. The CDR3 is CASSLGDRDIYNEQFF. The CDR3 coding sequence is TGCGCCAGCAGCCTAGGGGACAGGGATATCTACAATGAGCAGTTCTTC. Full variable domain (outside the CDR3, taken from reference TRBV5-1 and TRBJ2-1): KAGVTQTPRYLIKTRGQQVTLSCSPISGHRSVSWYQQTPGQGLQFLFEYFSETQRNKGNFPGRFSGRQFSNSRSEMNVSTLELGDSALYLCASSLGDRDIYNEQFFGPGTRLTVL.

The rearrangement joins TRBV29-1 to TRBJ2-7, with TRBD1 matching over 11 bases. With V trimmed by 5 bases and J by 2 bases, 2 bases remained unmatched. The CDR3 has 13 residues. Germline CDR1 and CDR2: SQVTM and ANQGSEA. The CDR3 here is CSVRTGGPYEQYF. The CDR3 DNA reads as TGCAGCGTTCGGACAGGGGGCCCCTACGAGCAGTACTTC.

This clonotype was detected many times. V is TRBV6-1 and J is TRBJ1-6; TRBD1 is a possible D gene (6 bases). The CDR3 consists of 14 residues. The V and J ends lost 4 bases and 6 bases respectively, with 10 bases between them. Germline assignment: CDR1 MNHNS and CDR2 SASEGT. CDR3 loop: CASSVEDSNSPLHF. The DNA of the CDR3 is TGTGCCAGCAGTGTAGAGGACAGTAATTCACCCCTCCACTTT.

In its sample, this clonotype was seen a few times. The chain has TRBV6-1 and TRBJ2-4; 9 bases are shared with TRBD2. Germline values: CDR1 MNHNS, CDR2 SASEGT. Trimming at V came to 7 bases and at J to 15 bases, leaving 22 bases not matched to a gene. The length of the CDR3 is 16 residues. CDR3 nucleotide sequence: TGTGCCAGCACATCTTCGGCGGGGGGGGCCGGTCAAACGGGGTACTTC. Its protein is CASTSSAGGAGQTGYF.

As concerns this clonotype: A read error may be the cause here, since a much bigger clone is one base away. The V call is TRBV5-1, the J call TRBJ2-1; D tentatively reads TRBD1 or TRBD2 (6 bases each). Trimming removed 0 bases at V and 2 bases at J, with 15 bases between. The CDR3 extends over 17 amino acids. In germline, CDR1 is SGHRS, CDR2 YFSETQ. The CDR3 DNA reads TGCGCCAGCAGCTTGGAGTGGTCGGGGGCTACCTACAATGAGCAGTTCTTC. As protein: CASSLEWSGATYNEQFF.

CDR3 sequence reads: CASSLHRDRGFYEQYF. The CDR3 DNA reads TGTGCCAGCAGCTTACACCGGGACAGGGGATTCTACGAGCAGTACTTC. The rearrangement joins TRBV7-8 to TRBJ2-7; 10 bases are shared with TRBD1. Unmatched junction bases numbered 7, after V lost 2 bases and J lost 3 bases. This CDR3 spans 16 amino acids. In germline, CDR1 is SGHVS, CDR2 FQNEAQ.

The genes are TRBV7-8 and TRBJ2-1; TRBD1 matches 9 bases. V was pared by 4 bases and J by 3 bases, with 7 bases of the junction left unmatched. Germline CDR1 is SGHVS and CDR2 is FQNEAQ. The CDR3 is made up of 16 amino acids. In DNA, the CDR3 is TGTGCCAGCAGCTCTCAGGGGACAGGGCACTACAATGAGCAGTTCTTC. Encoded protein: CASSSQGTGHYNEQFF.

This clonotype has ten or more counts. CDR3 in DNA: TGTGCCAGCAGCTTGGGATCTGAAAAACTGTTTTTT. Residues: CASSLGSEKLFF. V is TRBV5-6 and J is TRBJ1-4; no definite D call. The CDR3 length is 12 residues. Between the trimmed V and J ends, which lost 0 bases and 7 bases, there was a span of 4 bases. Germline V gene sequence: CDR1 SGHDT, CDR2 YYEEEE.

This clonotype was detected ten times or more. V and J are TRBV7-2 and TRBJ2-5, with D tentatively TRBD2 (5 bases). The CDR3 is 13 amino acids. The V end was cut by 3 bases, the J end by 5 bases, with 10 bases between. Germline lookup yields CDR1 SGHTA and CDR2 FQGNSA. The CDR3 loop is CASSLGRDETQYF. In nucleotides, the CDR3 is TGTGCCAGCAGCTTGGGGAGAGACGAGACCCAGTACTTC.

This clonotype has only a few counts. Written as DNA, the CDR3 is TGTGCCAGCAGTTTATTACAGGGCTATGGCTACACCTTC. Protein product: CASSLLQGYGYTF. The chain is built from TRBV27 and TRBJ1-2; D perhaps matches TRBD1 (6 bases). Trimming pared 1 base from V and 4 bases from J, leaving 7 bases between. The CDR3 length is 13 residues. From germline, CDR1 is MNHEY and CDR2 SMNVEV (reference sequence).

This clonotype was observed a handful of times. The CDR3 loop reads CASQRGGITGELFF. CDR3 in DNA: TGTGCCAGCCAGAGGGGGGGCATCACCGGGGAGCTGTTTTTT. The chain links TRBV2 to TRBJ2-2, with D perhaps TRBD2 (7 bases). This CDR3 spans 14 amino acids. Trimming shortened V by 8 bases and J by 4 bases, and 14 bases separated the two germline ends. Germline CDR1 reads SNHLY; CDR2 reads FYNNEI.

This clonotype was seen a few times. The CDR3 DNA reads TGTGCCAGCTCACGGGTCGGCACTCAACCCTCCCATGAGCAGTTCTTC. Protein product: CASSRVGTQPSHEQFF. The gene calls are TRBV18 and TRBJ2-1; D is unresolved. V dropped 4 bases and J dropped 8 bases, with 21 bases sitting between them. Germline CDR1 KGHSH, CDR2 LQKENI. This CDR3 contains 16 residues.

This clonotype showed up many times. The V gene is TRBV5-1, the J gene TRBJ2-4; D is possibly TRBD1 (6 bases). This CDR3 contains 14 residues. V lost 3 bases to trimming and J lost 10 bases, with 17 bases between them. In germline, CDR1 is SGHRS, CDR2 YFSETQ. The CDR3 protein is CASSYSRDTRIQYF. The CDR3 DNA sequence: TGCGCCAGCAGCTATTCCCGGGACACACGGATTCAGTACTTC.

In this sample, this clonotype turned up many times. V usage is TRBV10-3 and J usage is TRBJ2-1, with 9 bases matching TRBD2. From germline, CDR1 is ENHRY and CDR2 SYGVKD. V shed 10 bases and J 5 bases; nucleotides not matched to a gene: 15. The CDR3 is 16 residues long. CDR3 nucleotides: TGTGCCACCACAGAGGGACAGCGGGGGGCAAACAATGAGCAGTTCTTC. Amino acids: CATTEGQRGANNEQFF.

This chain connects TRBV4-1 to TRBJ1-3; the D gene is possibly TRBD1 (5 bases). The CDR3 is made up of 16 amino acids. V lost 1 base to trimming and J lost 2 bases, with 12 bases between them. Germline lookup yields CDR1 MGHRA and CDR2 YSYEKL. CDR3 amino acids: CASSQARESTGNTIYF. The CDR3 DNA reads TGCGCCAGCAGCCAAGCCAGGGAAAGTACTGGAAACACCATATATTTT.

CDR3: CASSLSQRAYNEQFF. The CDR3, as DNA: TGCGCCAGCAGCTTGTCCCAGCGGGCCTACAATGAGCAGTTCTTC. The genes are TRBV5-1 and TRBJ2-1, with D perhaps TRBD2 (6 bases). The CDR3 is 15 residues long. Trimming pared 1 base from V and 2 bases from J, leaving 10 bases between. CDR1 SGHRS and CDR2 YFSETQ come from the germline V gene.

This chain uses TRBV7-2 with TRBJ2-5; 8 bases match TRBD2. The CDR3 length is 16 residues. V was pared by 5 bases and J by 4 bases, with 12 bases of the junction left unmatched. CDR1 is SGHTA, CDR2 FQGNSA, per germline. As DNA, the CDR3 is TGTGCCAGCAGCCCCCCCGGCGGAGCGGGAGTAGAGACCCAGTACTTC. Translation: CASSPPGGAGVETQYF.

V is TRBV10-2 and J is TRBJ2-3; 11 bases align to TRBD2. The CDR3 covers 13 residues. With V trimmed by 10 bases and J by 6 bases, 6 bases remained unmatched. Germline V gene data show CDR1 as WSHSY and CDR2 as SAAADI. CDR3 region: CATRLAGTDTQYF. Here the CDR3 DNA reads TGCGCCACCCGACTAGCGGGAACGGATACGCAGTATTTT.

The rearrangement uses TRBV29-1 and TRBJ2-4, with D perhaps TRBD1 (6 bases). V was clipped by 7 bases and J by 7 bases, with 17 bases between them. This CDR3 has 13 amino acids. Looked up from germline, CDR1 is SQVTM and CDR2 is ANQGSEA. The CDR3 loop is CSAQGISWNIQYF. CDR3 nucleotide sequence: TGCAGCGCCCAGGGGATCAGCTGGAACATTCAGTACTTC.